The 27 T cell receptor beta chains reported below all come from one sample, sequenced in a study of blood T cell repertoires in COVID-19. TCRdb's copy holds only in-frame clones and misses some; the assay was immunoSEQ multiplex PCR. Among 200,000 to 250,000 clones listed, roughly 80% were seen once. The sample comprised peripheral blood. These receptors were obtained from a man older than 75 with acute or convalescent COVID-19.

The V call is TRBV9, the J call TRBJ1-6; D is undetermined. The ends were cut back, 4 bases at V and 7 bases at J, with 12 bases in the middle. This CDR3 has 14 residues. In germline, CDR1 is SGDLS, CDR2 YYNGEE. In DNA form, the CDR3 reads TGTGCCAGCAGCTCGATAGCCAAGAATTCACCCCTCCACTTT. Translating it yields CASSSIAKNSPLHF.

This chain links TRBV7-8 with TRBJ1-1; D is ambiguous. The V end lost 4 bases, the J end lost 6 bases, and 6 bases lay between the germline ends. Germline-derived CDR1 and CDR2 are SGHVS and FQNEAQ. CDR3 length: 11 amino acids. The CDR3 protein is CASSWRSEAFF. The DNA of the CDR3 is TGTGCCAGCAGCTGGAGGTCTGAAGCTTTCTTT.

This chain links TRBV29-1 with TRBJ1-2; D unresolved. The CDR3 contains 10 residues. Germline lookup yields CDR1 SQVTM and CDR2 ANQGSEA. Trimming stripped 4 bases from V and 8 bases from J, with 8 bases between. The DNA of the CDR3 is TGCAGCGTTGGGCCGCAGGGCTACACCTTC. Protein: CSVGPQGYTF.

V and J are TRBV7-6 and TRBJ2-1, with D possibly matching TRBD2 (6 bases). The CDR3 totals 13 residues. CDR1 is SGHVS, CDR2 FNYEAQ, per germline. V lost 2 bases and J 9 bases, leaving 11 bases between the germline ends. The CDR3 region is CASSLQQGGEQFF. CDR3 in DNA: TGTGCCAGCAGCTTACAGCAGGGAGGTGAGCAGTTCTTC.

This rearrangement joins TRBV5-1 to TRBJ1-6; no definite D call. Germline V gives CDR1 SGHRS, CDR2 YFSETQ. The germline V and J ends were trimmed by 1 base and 7 bases, with 9 bases remaining between them. CDR3 length equals 14 residues. The CDR3 DNA reads TGCGCCAGCAGCTTGTGGACTGTAAATTCACCCCTCCACTTT. This encodes CASSLWTVNSPLHF.

A note on this clone: Other DNA sequences in this specimen translate into the identical CDR3. The V and J genes are TRBV15 and TRBJ2-1; a weak D match, TRBD1 (6 bases). This CDR3 has 15 amino acids. The germline CDR1 and CDR2 sequences are LNHNV and YYDKDF (reference sequence). V was shortened by 0 bases and J by 5 bases, with 11 bases between the two germline ends. Here the CDR3 reads CATSRDPSGDNEQFF. The CDR3 coding sequence is TGTGCCACCAGCAGAGATCCCTCAGGGGACAATGAGCAGTTCTTC.

The rearrangement joins TRBV6-5 to TRBJ2-3; 9 positions match TRBD2. Germline CDR1 reads MNHEY; CDR2 reads SVGAGI. The CDR3 is 14 amino acids. The V gene end was trimmed by 4 bases and the J gene end by 8 bases; junction bases not matched to a gene: 7. The CDR3 region is CASSSAGGPGTQYF. The CDR3 bases are TGTGCCAGCAGTTCTGCGGGGGGGCCGGGTACGCAGTATTTT.

The chain uses TRBV19 and TRBJ1-5, with a weak D call TRBD1 (5 bases). The length of the CDR3 is 16 residues. The ends were cut back, 3 bases at V and 2 bases at J, with 14 bases in the middle. Germline CDR1 and CDR2: LNHDA and SQIVND (reference sequence). DNA for the CDR3: TGTGCCAGTAGTATCGACCAGGGTGTTGGCAATCAGCCCCAGCATTTT. Protein sequence: CASSIDQGVGNQPQHF.

The chain has TRBV5-1 and TRBJ2-7; 8 nucleotides agree with TRBD1. Germline CDR1 reads SGHRS; CDR2 reads YFSETQ. The CDR3 is made up of 14 amino acids. V was pared by 0 bases and J by 6 bases, with 5 bases of the junction left unmatched. The CDR3 DNA reads as TGCGCCAGCAGCTTGGACCAGGGGGCGGGCGAGCAGTACTTC. Translated: CASSLDQGAGEQYF.

The rearrangement links TRBV27 to TRBJ2-3, with 13 bases fitting TRBD2. This CDR3 is 16 amino acids long. V lost 4 bases to trimming and J lost 0 bases; unmatched junction nucleotides: 1. From germline, CDR1 is MNHEY and CDR2 SMNVEV (reference sequence). The CDR3 spells CASSSLAGGSTDTQYF. DNA of the CDR3: TGTGCCAGCAGTTCACTAGCGGGAGGGAGCACAGATACGCAGTATTTT.

This rearrangement joins TRBV5-1 to TRBJ2-2, with a possible D match to TRBD2 (5 bases). CDR1 is SGHRS, CDR2 YFSETQ, per germline. V lost 7 bases and J 4 bases, leaving 11 bases between the germline ends. This CDR3 is 13 amino acids long. The CDR3 region is CASRPGTTGELFF. CDR3 in DNA: TGCGCCAGCCGGCCGGGAACCACCGGGGAGCTGTTTTTT.

CDR3 residues: CASSESGGGPSNEQFF. For the CDR3, the DNA is TGTGCCAGCAGTGAATCGGGGGGAGGTCCCTCCAATGAGCAGTTCTTC. The chain recombines TRBV25-1 with TRBJ2-1, with 7 bases lining up with TRBD2. The CDR3 contains 16 residues. Trimming removed 1 base from V and 6 bases from J; junction bases left unmatched: 9. Germline CDR1 reads MGHDK; CDR2 reads SYGVNS.

The chain has TRBV6-5 and TRBJ1-2, with 12 positions matching TRBD1. This CDR3 comprises 14 residues. The junction had 6 bases not matched to a gene; V was cut back by 6 bases and J by 7 bases. Looked up from germline, CDR1 is MNHEY and CDR2 is SVGAGI. CDR3 coding DNA: TGTGCCAGCAGGCGGGACAGGGGGCCGGCTGGCTACACCTTC. Its translation: CASRRDRGPAGYTF.

The J gene is TRBJ2-7, the V gene TRBV5-1; the match to TRBD1 covers 11 bases. Looked up from germline, CDR1 is SGHRS and CDR2 is YFSETQ. The CDR3 has 14 amino acids. Unmatched junction bases numbered 7, after V lost 4 bases and J lost 7 bases. The CDR3 DNA reads as TGCGCCAGCAGCGGACAGGGGGCTTTAGAGGAGCAGTACTTC. It encodes CASSGQGALEEQYF. Drawing the rest from reference TRBV5-1 and TRBJ2-7, the complete variable domain is KAGVTQTPRYLIKTRGQQVTLSCSPISGHRSVSWYQQTPGQGLQFLFEYFSETQRNKGNFPGRFSGRQFSNSRSEMNVSTLELGDSALYLCASSGQGALEEQYFGPGTRLTVT.

The chain employs TRBV11-2 and TRBJ2-5, with 7 bases identical to TRBD1. This CDR3 region has 13 residues. V dropped 5 bases and J dropped 3; count of bases not matched to a gene: 3. Germline CDR1 SGHAT, CDR2 FQNNGV. DNA for the CDR3: TGTGCCAGCAGCCTCGGACAGGAAGAGACCCAGTACTTC. Translating gives CASSLGQEETQYF.

This clone has just a few counts. The chain couples TRBV6-5 to TRBJ2-3; 8 bases map to TRBD2. CDR3 length: 15 amino acids. Germline assignment: CDR1 MNHEY and CDR2 SVGAGI. V was clipped by 6 bases and J by 6 bases; unmatched bases: 11. CDR3: CASRHSAGGPDTQYF. The CDR3 DNA follows: TGTGCCAGCAGGCACTCGGCGGGGGGCCCCGATACGCAGTATTTT.

This chain joins TRBV5-5 and TRBJ2-1, with 8 nucleotides matching TRBD1. CDR1 is SGHKS and CDR2 is YYEKEE in the germline V gene (reference sequence). This CDR3 region has 14 residues. The V and J ends lost 4 bases and 8 bases, in that order; junction bases with no gene match: 8. CDR3 sequence: CASSPGGVRDEQFF. The DNA for the CDR3 is TGTGCCAGCAGCCCAGGGGGCGTCAGGGATGAGCAGTTCTTC.

A single count supports this clone. The chain recombines TRBV18 with TRBJ2-7; TRBD1 might be the D (5 bases). The CDR3 is made up of 13 amino acids. V shed 4 bases and J shed 4 bases, with 11 bases lying between them. The germline V gene has CDR1 KGHSH and CDR2 LQKENI. The CDR3 DNA follows: TGTGCCAGCTCACTAGGGGTCGAATACGAGCAGTACTTC. It is translated as CASSLGVEYEQYF.

The V call is TRBV4-1, the J call TRBJ1-3, with D maybe TRBD1 (5 bases). The germline gives CDR1 MGHRA, CDR2 YSYEKL. V shed 6 bases and J shed 2 bases, with 14 bases lying between them. This CDR3 has 15 residues. The CDR3 nucleotides are TGCGCCAGCAGTACAGGTGGGAACACTGGAAACACCATATATTTT. Protein product: CASSTGGNTGNTIYF.

The rearrangement links TRBV18 to TRBJ2-6; 7 bases map to TRBD2. V gave up 6 bases and J gave up 6 bases; unmatched junction bases: 17. Per the germline V gene, CDR1 is KGHSH and CDR2 is LQKENI. The CDR3 is 18 amino acids. The CDR3 reads CASSIRGVSPLEANVLTF. The CDR3 DNA sequence: TGTGCCAGCTCCATACGGGGGGTAAGCCCTCTGGAGGCCAACGTCCTGACTTTC. Filled out from reference TRBV18 and TRBJ2-6, the complete variable domain reads NAGVMQNPRHLVRRRGQEARLRCSPMKGHSHVYWYRQLPEEGLKFMVYLQKENIIDESGMPKERFSAEFPKEGPSILRIQQVVRGDSAAYFCASSIRGVSPLEANVLTFGAGSRLTVL.

The rearrangement links TRBV2 to TRBJ1-6; perhaps TRBD1 as D (5 bases). Germline values: CDR1 SNHLY, CDR2 FYNNEI. The CDR3 covers 13 residues. V lost 9 bases to trimming and J lost 4 bases, with 10 bases between them. This CDR3 is CASRDRYNSPLHF. The DNA of the CDR3 is TGTGCCAGTCGAGACAGATATAATTCACCCCTCCACTTT.

The gene calls are TRBV7-6 and TRBJ2-5, with 11 bases that match TRBD2. The J segment lost 2 bases and the V segment lost 2 bases, leaving 4 bases of the junction unmatched. Germline-derived CDR1 and CDR2 are SGHVS and FNYEAQ. The CDR3 has 16 residues. The CDR3 spells CASSLQGLAVQETQYF. The DNA of the CDR3 is TGTGCCAGCAGCTTACAGGGACTAGCGGTTCAAGAGACCCAGTACTTC.

V gene TRBV12-3 or TRBV12-4 combines with J gene TRBJ1-6; D remains ambiguous. The CDR3 consists of 12 residues. With 3 bases removed from V and 10 bases from J, the gap between germline ends came to 7 bases. CDR3 nucleotides: TGTGCCAGCAGTTTCCCTCGGTCACCCCTCCACTTT. Translation: CASSFPRSPLHF.

Comment on this clone: This CDR3 is also generated by other DNA sequences in the sample. The rearrangement links TRBV19 to TRBJ2-7; D remains ambiguous. Deletions cut 1 base from V and 2 bases from J, with 6 bases between. The CDR3 length is 13 residues. The germline gives CDR1 LNHDA, CDR2 SQIVND (reference sequence). CDR3 in amino acids: CASSIAGTYEQYF. The CDR3 DNA reads as TGTGCCAGTAGTATAGCCGGTACCTACGAGCAGTACTTC.

The chain carries TRBV5-1 and TRBJ1-1, with 9 bases matching TRBD1. This CDR3 is 13 amino acids long. Germline lookup yields CDR1 SGHRS and CDR2 YFSETQ. The V and J ends lost 4 bases and 8 bases, in that order; junction bases with no gene match: 6. CDR3 protein: CASSKGTGWEAFF. The DNA of the CDR3 is TGCGCCAGCAGCAAAGGGACAGGGTGGGAAGCTTTCTTT.

The rearrangement joins TRBV18 to TRBJ2-4; 7 bases align to TRBD1. The V and J ends lost 8 bases and 0 bases, in that order; junction bases with no gene match: 16. The germline V gene encodes CDR1 KGHSH and CDR2 LQKENI. The CDR3 consists of 18 residues. CDR3 DNA: TGTGCCAGCACCCGGCTTGGGCAGGGGGTACTAGCCAAAAACATTCAGTACTTC. Its translation: CASTRLGQGVLAKNIQYF.

The chain uses TRBV7-9 and TRBJ2-3; perhaps TRBD2 as D (5 bases). Germline CDR1 reads SEHNR; CDR2 reads FQNEAQ (reference sequence). Deletions cut 4 bases from V and 0 bases from J, with 14 bases between. The CDR3 is made up of 16 amino acids. The CDR3 coding sequence is TGTGCCAGCAGCTACTGGAGGATCGCAAGCACAGATACGCAGTATTTT. Protein: CASSYWRIASTDTQYF.